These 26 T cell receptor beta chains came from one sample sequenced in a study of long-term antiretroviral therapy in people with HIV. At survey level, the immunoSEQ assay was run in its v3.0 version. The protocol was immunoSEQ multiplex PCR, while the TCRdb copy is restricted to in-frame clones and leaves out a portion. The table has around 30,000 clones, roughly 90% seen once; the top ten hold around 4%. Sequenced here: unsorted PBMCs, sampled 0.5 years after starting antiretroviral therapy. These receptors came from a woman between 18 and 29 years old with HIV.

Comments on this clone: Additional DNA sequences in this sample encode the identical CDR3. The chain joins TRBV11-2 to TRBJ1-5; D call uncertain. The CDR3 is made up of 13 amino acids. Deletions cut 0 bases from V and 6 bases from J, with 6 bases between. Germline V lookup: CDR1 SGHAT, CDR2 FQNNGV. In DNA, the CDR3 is TGTGCCAGCAGCTTAGATCGGGGTCAGCCCCAGCATTTT. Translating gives CASSLDRGQPQHF.

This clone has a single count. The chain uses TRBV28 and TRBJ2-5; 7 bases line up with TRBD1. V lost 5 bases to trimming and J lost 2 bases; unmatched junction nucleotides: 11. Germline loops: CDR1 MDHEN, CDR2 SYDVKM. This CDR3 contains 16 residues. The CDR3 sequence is CASSDQTRGWQETQYF. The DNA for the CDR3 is TGTGCCAGCAGTGATCAAACCAGGGGGTGGCAAGAGACCCAGTACTTC.

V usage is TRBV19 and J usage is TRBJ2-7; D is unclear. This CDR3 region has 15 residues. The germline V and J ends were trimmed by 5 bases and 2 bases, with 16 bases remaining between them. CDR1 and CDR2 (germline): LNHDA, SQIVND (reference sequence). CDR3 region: CASSWRTLGAYEQYF. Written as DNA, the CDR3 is TGTGCCAGTAGTTGGCGGACCCTCGGCGCCTACGAGCAGTACTTC.

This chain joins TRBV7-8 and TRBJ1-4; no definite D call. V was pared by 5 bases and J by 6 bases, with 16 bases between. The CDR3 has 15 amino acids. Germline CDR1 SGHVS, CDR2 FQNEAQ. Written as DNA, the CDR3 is TGTGCCAGCAGCCCAACGGGTCAGGTCGATGAAAAACTGTTTTTT. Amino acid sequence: CASSPTGQVDEKLFF.

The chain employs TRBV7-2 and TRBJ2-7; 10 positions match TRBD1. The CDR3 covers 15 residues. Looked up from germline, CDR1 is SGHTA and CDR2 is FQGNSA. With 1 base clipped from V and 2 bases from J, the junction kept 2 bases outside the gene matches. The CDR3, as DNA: TGTGCCAGCAGCTTAGAGGGGACAGGGGCCTACGAGCAGTACTTC. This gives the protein CASSLEGTGAYEQYF.

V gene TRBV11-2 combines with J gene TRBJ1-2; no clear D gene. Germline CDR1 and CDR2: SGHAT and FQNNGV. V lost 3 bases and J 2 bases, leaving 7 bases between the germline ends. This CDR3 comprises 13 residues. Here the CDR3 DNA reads TGTGCCAGCAGCTTTGACGCCAACTATGGCTACACCTTC. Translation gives CASSFDANYGYTF.

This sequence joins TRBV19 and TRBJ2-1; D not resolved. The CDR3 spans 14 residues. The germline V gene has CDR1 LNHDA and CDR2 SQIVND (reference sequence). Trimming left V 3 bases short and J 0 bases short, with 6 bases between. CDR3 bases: TGTGCCAGTAGTATGTATACCTCCTACAATGAGCAGTTCTTC. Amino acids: CASSMYTSYNEQFF.

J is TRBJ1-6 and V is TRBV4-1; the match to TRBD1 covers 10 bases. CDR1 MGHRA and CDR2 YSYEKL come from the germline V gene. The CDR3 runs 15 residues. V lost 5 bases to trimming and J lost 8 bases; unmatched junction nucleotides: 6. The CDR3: CASSIRQGAYSPLHF. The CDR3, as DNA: TGCGCCAGCAGCATACGACAGGGGGCTTATTCACCCCTCCACTTT.

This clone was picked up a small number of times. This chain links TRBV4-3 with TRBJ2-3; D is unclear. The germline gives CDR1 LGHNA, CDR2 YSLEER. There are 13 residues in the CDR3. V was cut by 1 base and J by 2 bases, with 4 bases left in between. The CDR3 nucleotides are TGCGCCAGCAGCCAAGTATACACAGATACGCAGTATTTT. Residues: CASSQVYTDTQYF.

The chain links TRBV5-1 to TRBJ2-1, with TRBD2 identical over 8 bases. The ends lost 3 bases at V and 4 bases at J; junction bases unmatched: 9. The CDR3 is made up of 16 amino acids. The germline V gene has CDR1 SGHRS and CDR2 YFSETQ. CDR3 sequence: CASSSGGAESYNEQFF. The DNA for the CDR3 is TGCGCCAGCAGCTCGGGGGGGGCAGAATCTTACAATGAGCAGTTCTTC. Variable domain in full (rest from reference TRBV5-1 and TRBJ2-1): KAGVTQTPRYLIKTRGQQVTLSCSPISGHRSVSWYQQTPGQGLQFLFEYFSETQRNKGNFPGRFSGRQFSNSRSEMNVSTLELGDSALYLCASSSGGAESYNEQFFGPGTRLTVL.

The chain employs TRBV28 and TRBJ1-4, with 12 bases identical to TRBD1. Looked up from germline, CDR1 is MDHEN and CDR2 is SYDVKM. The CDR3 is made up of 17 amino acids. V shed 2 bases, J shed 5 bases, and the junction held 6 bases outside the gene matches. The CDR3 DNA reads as TGTGCCAGCAGTTTAGGGTGGGGGACAGGGGGCAATGAAAAACTGTTTTTT. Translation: CASSLGWGTGGNEKLFF.

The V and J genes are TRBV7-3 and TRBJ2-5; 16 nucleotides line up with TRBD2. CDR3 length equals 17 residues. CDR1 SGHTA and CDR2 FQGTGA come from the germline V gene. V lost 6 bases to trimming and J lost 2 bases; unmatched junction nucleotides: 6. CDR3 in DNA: TGTGCCAGCAGGGGGACTAGCGGGAGGGCGGGGCAAGAGACCCAGTACTTC. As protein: CASRGTSGRAGQETQYF. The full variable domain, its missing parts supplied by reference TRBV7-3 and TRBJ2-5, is GAGVSQTPSNKVTEKGKYVELRCDPISGHTALYWYRQSLGQGPEFLIYFQGTGAADDSGLPNDRFFAVRPEGSVSTLKIQRTERGDSAVYLCASRGTSGRAGQETQYFGPGTRLLVL.

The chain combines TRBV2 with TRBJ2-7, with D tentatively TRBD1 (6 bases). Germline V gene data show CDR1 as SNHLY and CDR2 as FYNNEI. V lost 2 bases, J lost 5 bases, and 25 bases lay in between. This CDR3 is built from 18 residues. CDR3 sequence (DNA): TGTGCCAGCAGTGAACGACCGCCCCCTGGACTCAGGGGTCACGAGCAGTACTTC. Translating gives CASSERPPPGLRGHEQYF. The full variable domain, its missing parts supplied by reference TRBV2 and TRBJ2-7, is EPEVTQTPSHQVTQMGQEVILRCVPISNHLYFYWYRQILGQKVEFLVSFYNNEISEKSEIFDDQFSVERPDGSNFTLKIRSTKLEDSAMYFCASSERPPPGLRGHEQYFGPGTRLTVT.

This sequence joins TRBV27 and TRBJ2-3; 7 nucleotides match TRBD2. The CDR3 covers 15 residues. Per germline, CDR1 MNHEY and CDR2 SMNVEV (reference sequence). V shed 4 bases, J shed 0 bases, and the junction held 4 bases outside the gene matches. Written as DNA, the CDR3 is TGTGCCAGCAGTTCCTATAGCGGGAGCACAGATACGCAGTATTTT. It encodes CASSSYSGSTDTQYF.

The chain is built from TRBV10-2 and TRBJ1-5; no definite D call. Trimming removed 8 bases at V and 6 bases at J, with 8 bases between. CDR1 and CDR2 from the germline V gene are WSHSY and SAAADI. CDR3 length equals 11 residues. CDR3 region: CASGLGQPQHF. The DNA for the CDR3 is TGCGCCAGCGGATTAGGTCAGCCCCAGCATTTT.

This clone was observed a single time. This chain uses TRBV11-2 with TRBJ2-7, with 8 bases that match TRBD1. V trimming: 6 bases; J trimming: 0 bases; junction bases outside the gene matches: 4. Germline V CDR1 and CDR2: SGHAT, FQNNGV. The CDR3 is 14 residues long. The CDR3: CASRRTGSSYEQYF. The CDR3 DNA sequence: TGTGCCAGCAGACGGACAGGGAGCTCCTACGAGCAGTACTTC.

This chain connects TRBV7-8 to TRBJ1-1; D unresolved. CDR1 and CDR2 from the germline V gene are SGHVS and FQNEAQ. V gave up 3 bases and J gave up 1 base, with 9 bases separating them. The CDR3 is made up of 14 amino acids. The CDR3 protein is CASSLGTRNTEAFF. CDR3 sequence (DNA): TGTGCCAGCAGCTTGGGCACTCGGAACACTGAAGCTTTCTTT. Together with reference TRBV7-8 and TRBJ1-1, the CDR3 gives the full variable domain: GAGVSQSPRYKVAKRGQDVALRCDPISGHVSLFWYQQALGQGPEFLTYFQNEAQLDKSGLPSDRFFAERPEGSVSTLKIQRTQQEDSAVYLCASSLGTRNTEAFFGQGTRLTVV.

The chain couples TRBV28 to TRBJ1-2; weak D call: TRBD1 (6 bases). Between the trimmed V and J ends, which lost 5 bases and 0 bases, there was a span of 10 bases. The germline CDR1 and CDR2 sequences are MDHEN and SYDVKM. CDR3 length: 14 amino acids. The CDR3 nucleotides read TGTGCCAGCAGTACAGGGAGGACTAACTATGGCTACACCTTC. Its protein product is CASSTGRTNYGYTF.

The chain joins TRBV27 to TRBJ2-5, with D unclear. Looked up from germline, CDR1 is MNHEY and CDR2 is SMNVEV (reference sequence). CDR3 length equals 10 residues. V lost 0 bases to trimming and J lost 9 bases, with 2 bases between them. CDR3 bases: TGTGCCAGCAGTTTATCCCCCCAGTACTTC. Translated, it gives CASSLSPQYF.

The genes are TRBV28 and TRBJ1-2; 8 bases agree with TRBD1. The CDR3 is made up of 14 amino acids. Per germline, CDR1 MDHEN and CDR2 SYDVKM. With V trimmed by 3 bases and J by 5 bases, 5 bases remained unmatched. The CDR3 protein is CASSFQDREYGYTF. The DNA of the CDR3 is TGTGCCAGCAGTTTCCAGGACAGGGAATATGGCTACACCTTC.

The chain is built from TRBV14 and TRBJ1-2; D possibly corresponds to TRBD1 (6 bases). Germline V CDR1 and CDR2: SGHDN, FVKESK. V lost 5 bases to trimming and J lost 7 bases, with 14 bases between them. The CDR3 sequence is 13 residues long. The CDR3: CASSRGRKGGYTF. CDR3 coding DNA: TGTGCCAGCAGCAGGGGGAGGAAAGGTGGCTACACCTTC.

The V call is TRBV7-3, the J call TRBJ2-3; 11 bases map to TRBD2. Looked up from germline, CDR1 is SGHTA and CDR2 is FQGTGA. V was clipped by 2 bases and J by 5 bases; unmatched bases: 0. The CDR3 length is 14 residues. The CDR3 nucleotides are TGTGCCAGCAGCTTAGGACTAGCGGGAGATACGCAGTATTTT. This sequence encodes CASSLGLAGDTQYF.

CDR3 in DNA: TGCGCCAGCAGCTTGGCCGGAATAGGAGCAGATACGCAGTATTTT. Its protein product is CASSLAGIGADTQYF. The rearrangement uses TRBV5-1 and TRBJ2-3, with D hard to call. Per the germline V gene, CDR1 is SGHRS and CDR2 is YFSETQ. CDR3 size: 15 residues. V shed 0 bases and J shed 4 bases, with 12 bases lying between them. The whole variable domain, remainder taken from reference TRBV5-1 and TRBJ2-3, is KAGVTQTPRYLIKTRGQQVTLSCSPISGHRSVSWYQQTPGQGLQFLFEYFSETQRNKGNFPGRFSGRQFSNSRSEMNVSTLELGDSALYLCASSLAGIGADTQYFGPGTRLTVL.

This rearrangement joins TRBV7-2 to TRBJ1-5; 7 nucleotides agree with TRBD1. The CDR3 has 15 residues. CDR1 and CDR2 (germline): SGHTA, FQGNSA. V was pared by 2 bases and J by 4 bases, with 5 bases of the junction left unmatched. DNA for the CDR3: TGTGCCAGCAGCTTATTCCAGGGGGGAAATCAGCCCCAGCATTTT. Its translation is CASSLFQGGNQPQHF. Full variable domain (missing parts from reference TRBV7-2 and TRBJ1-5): GAGVSQSPSNKVTEKGKDVELRCDPISGHTALYWYRQSLGQGLEFLIYFQGNSAPDKSGLPSDRFSAERTGGSVSTLTIQRTQQEDSAVYLCASSLFQGGNQPQHFGDGTRLSIL.

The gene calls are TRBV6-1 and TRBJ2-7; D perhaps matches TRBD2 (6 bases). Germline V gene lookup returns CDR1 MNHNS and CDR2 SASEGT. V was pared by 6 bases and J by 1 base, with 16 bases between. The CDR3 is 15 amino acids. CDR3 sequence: CASRAGTFPSYEQYF. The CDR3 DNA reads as TGTGCCAGCAGGGCCGGGACTTTTCCTTCCTACGAGCAGTACTTC.

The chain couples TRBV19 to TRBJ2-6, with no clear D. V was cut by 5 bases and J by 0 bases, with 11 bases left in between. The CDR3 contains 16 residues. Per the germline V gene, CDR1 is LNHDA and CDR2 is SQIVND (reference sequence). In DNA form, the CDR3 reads TGTGCCAGTAGTGCCCGTATTAACTCTGGGGCCAACGTCCTGACTTTC. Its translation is CASSARINSGANVLTF.